These 9 T cell receptor beta chains were sequenced from one sample in a study of blood T cell repertoires in COVID-19. Generated by immunoSEQ multiplex PCR, the TCRdb table keeps only in-frame clones and is missing some. The table includes about 88,000 clones, approximately 91% detected once. Input material: peripheral blood. The receptors shown here come from a woman older than 75 with acute or convalescent COVID-19.

The V call is TRBV30, the J call TRBJ1-1; D is perhaps TRBD1 (5 bases). The CDR3 contains 13 residues. Germline V CDR1 and CDR2: GTSNPN, SVGIG (reference sequence). Trimming removed 0 bases from V and 10 bases from J, with 15 bases in between. CDR3 in amino acids: CAWSVSSPQGAFF. The CDR3 nucleotides read TGTGCCTGGAGTGTATCCTCCCCCCAGGGAGCTTTCTTT.

V and J are TRBV24-1 and TRBJ1-2; D ambiguous. V was shortened by 3 bases and J by 8 bases, with 12 bases between the two germline ends. CDR3 length: 13 residues. The germline V gene has CDR1 KGHDR and CDR2 SFDVKD. The CDR3: CATSDPKSLGYTF. CDR3 DNA: TGTGCCACCAGTGATCCCAAGAGTCTGGGCTACACCTTC.

This chain links TRBV11-2 with TRBJ2-7, with D possibly being TRBD2 (5 bases). V lost 3 bases to trimming and J lost 3 bases, with 18 bases between them. The CDR3 consists of 16 residues. The V gene's germline CDR1 is SGHAT and CDR2 FQNNGV. The CDR3 protein is CASSLGAIGAIYEQYF. The CDR3 coding sequence is TGTGCCAGCAGCTTGGGAGCTATTGGAGCTATCTACGAGCAGTACTTC.

The chain links TRBV5-1 to TRBJ2-3; possible D gene TRBD2, 5 bases. The CDR3 is made up of 16 amino acids. Germline V gives CDR1 SGHRS, CDR2 YFSETQ. Trimming removed 4 bases from V and 1 base from J, with 16 bases in between. CDR3 protein: CASSRVPAERTDTQYF. CDR3 bases: TGCGCCAGCAGCCGGGTGCCAGCGGAACGCACAGATACGCAGTATTTT. The full variable domain, completed using reference TRBV5-1 and TRBJ2-3, is KAGVTQTPRYLIKTRGQQVTLSCSPISGHRSVSWYQQTPGQGLQFLFEYFSETQRNKGNFPGRFSGRQFSNSRSEMNVSTLELGDSALYLCASSRVPAERTDTQYFGPGTRLTVL.

This chain joins TRBV27 and TRBJ2-7; 8 bases match TRBD2. V shed 2 bases and J 4 bases; nucleotides not matched to a gene: 7. The CDR3 contains 15 residues. CDR1 MNHEY and CDR2 SMNVEV come from the germline V gene (reference sequence). In DNA form, the CDR3 reads TGTGCCAGCAGTTTAAGGCTAGCGGGCCTGTACGAGCAGTACTTC. Its translation: CASSLRLAGLYEQYF.

The chain recombines TRBV15 with TRBJ2-7; 13 bases align to TRBD2. Germline trimming cut 0 bases from V and 0 bases from J; bases unmatched to any gene: 8. Germline CDR1 reads LNHNV; CDR2 reads YYDKDF (reference sequence). There are 19 residues in the CDR3. In DNA form, the CDR3 reads TGTGCCACCAGCAGAGAAGGACTAGCGGGGGAAAGGAGCTCCTACGAGCAGTACTTC. It is translated as CATSREGLAGERSSYEQYF.

The J gene is TRBJ1-2, the V gene TRBV7-2, with TRBD1 as a possible D gene (6 bases). Per germline, CDR1 SGHTA and CDR2 FQGNSA. Trimming removed 5 bases from V and 0 bases from J, with 10 bases in between. CDR3 length: 14 residues. CDR3 coding DNA: TGTGCCAGCAGCAGCCGGGACACTAACTATGGCTACACCTTC. Encoded protein: CASSSRDTNYGYTF.

This chain links TRBV30 with TRBJ1-6, with D possibly being TRBD1 (6 bases). The CDR3 has 13 amino acids. CDR1 GTSNPN and CDR2 SVGIG come from the germline V gene (reference sequence). The V and J ends lost 5 bases and 9 bases respectively, with 14 bases between them. This chain's CDR3 is CAWATGLSSPLHF. The CDR3 DNA is TGTGCCTGGGCGACAGGATTAAGTTCACCCCTCCACTTT.

This chain links TRBV11-3 with TRBJ2-2; TRBD2 aligns across 9 bases. This CDR3 is built from 15 residues. V was clipped by 5 bases and J by 7 bases; unmatched bases: 8. Germline V gene lookup returns CDR1 SGHNT and CDR2 YENEEA. The CDR3 region is CASSPVSGRGGELFF. The CDR3 DNA is TGTGCCAGCAGCCCGGTTAGCGGGAGAGGCGGGGAGCTGTTTTTT.